The entry below describes one T cell receptor beta chain. Its antigen remains unidentified. This specimen comes from a study of molecular identifiers for immune sequencing clone quantification. General study results and limits: Whereas clones above 20 RNA copies held under 1% of naive-cell molecules, they held over 98% of effector molecules.

Using 10%, 30% or 50% RNA, naive CD8 libraries were derived from approximately 20,000 to 980,000 sorted cells. Using a CD8+CD4-CCR7+CD45RA+ phenotype, naive CD8 T cells were sorted. TCR libraries were built in bulk with a published protocol and specific TCR primers. Each CDR3 protein gets one entry after TCRdb re-called the PCR reads with MiXCR. This table has 80,000 to 95,000 distinct CDR3 sequences, over 15% appearing once. The receptor was isolated from a human donor in good health. Some libraries in this study had Jurkat cell RNA spiked in. Sequencing was done on a sample of naive CD8+ T cells from blood, with Jurkat cell RNA spiked in. Subset meaning: FACS-sorted CD8+CD4-CCR7+CD45RA+ naive T cells.

The CDR3 is CASSLRGLLYNEQFF. Written as DNA, the CDR3 is TGTGCCAGCAGCTTGCGGGGGCTCCTTTACAATGAGCAGTTCTTC. This rearrangement joins TRBV11-3 to TRBJ2-1; tentative D call: TRBD2 (7 bases). Germline values: CDR1 SGHNT, CDR2 YENEEA. The CDR3 is 15 residues long. Trimming stripped 3 bases from V and 4 bases from J, with 13 bases between.